A selection of T cell receptor beta chains follows, all from one sample in a study of T cell responses to AZD1222 COVID-19 vaccine. Using immunoSEQ multiplex PCR, the repertoire was profiled, and TCRdb retains in-frame clones only, with some absent. Of approximately 110,000 clones in the sample, 87% were seen once. Specimen: peripheral blood, collected on day 0 of AZD1222 vaccination. All receptors come from an adult in good health. The CDR3 runs from the conserved cysteine through the conserved F or W. A D gene is named only where the DNA matches it firmly. Clone size is stated in some rows and not others, as once, few, many or a class when expanded.

TRBV20-1	TRBJ1-5	few	NA	14	TGCAGTGCTAGTCTGCAGGGCTACAATCAGCCCCAGCATTTT	CSASLQGYNQPQHF
TRBV7-9	TRBJ1-5	NA	TRBD1	16	TGTGCCAGCAGCTTAGGGGCAGGGGGCGCGGGTCAGCCCCAGCATTTT	CASSLGAGGAGQPQHF
TRBV3-1/TRBV3-2	TRBJ1-1	NA	NA	13	TGTGCCAGCAGCCAAGACACGGGGGTTGAAGCTTTCTTT	CASSQDTGVEAFF
TRBV4-3	TRBJ2-3	NA	TRBD2	16	TGCGCCAGCAGCCTAGTAGCGGGGGGGCCGACAGATACGCAGTATTTT	CASSLVAGGPTDTQYF
TRBV6-1	TRBJ1-6	NA	NA	13	TGTGCCAGCAGTGAAGTTGGGGACTCACCCCTCCACTTT	CASSEVGDSPLHF
TRBV28	TRBJ2-1	NA	TRBD2	16	TGTGCCAGCAGTTTATGGGGTAGCGGGGGCTACAATGAGCAGTTCTTC	CASSLWGSGGYNEQFF
TRBV4-3	TRBJ1-4	NA	TRBD1	20	TGCGCCAGCAGCCAAGAAACGGCACAGGGGGCAGTTGGAGCTAATGAAAAACTGTTTTTT	CASSQETAQGAVGANEKLFF
TRBV5-1	TRBJ1-3	NA	TRBD1	17	TGCGCCAGCAGCTTGTTAGGACAGGGTCTCCTTGGAAACACCATATATTTT	CASSLLGQGLLGNTIYF
TRBV2	TRBJ2-5	NA	NA	14	TGTGCCAGCAGCGACCGGACGGTCCGGGAGACCCAGTACTTC	CASSDRTVRETQYF
TRBV19	TRBJ2-1	NA	NA	14	TGTGCCAGTAGTATCGGTCAGGGGGAGGTGATGCAGTTCTTC	CASSIGQGEVMQFF
TRBV18	TRBJ1-2	NA	NA	14	TGTGCCAGCTCACCAGGTATAGGGTCGGATGGCTACACCTTC	CASSPGIGSDGYTF
TRBV5-1	TRBJ2-7	NA	TRBD2	17	TGCGCCAGCAGCTTGGCCGTGTTAGCTAGCGGGACCGAAGAGCAGTACTTC	CASSLAVLASGTEEQYF
TRBV28	TRBJ2-2	NA	TRBD1	16	TGTGCCAGCAGTGGCCGGGACAGGGGCCACACCGGGGAGCTGTTTTTT	CASSGRDRGHTGELFF
TRBV6-2/TRBV6-3	TRBJ2-3	few	NA	16	TGTGCCAGCAGTTACTCCGCAGAGCCTAGCACAGATACGCAGTATTTT	CASSYSAEPSTDTQYF
TRBV15	TRBJ1-2	NA	NA	15	TGTGCCACCAGCAGAGATTTTTCTGGAGAAGGGTCCAACACCTTC	CATSRDFSGEGSNTF
TRBV6-5	TRBJ2-7	NA	TRBD1	14	TGTGCCAGCAGTACGGGACAGGTAGGCTACGAGCAGTACTTC	CASSTGQVGYEQYF
TRBV5-1	TRBJ2-7	NA	NA	16	TGCGCCAGCAGCCCGGGGTCCGGACAGAGCTCCTACGAGCAGTACTTC	CASSPGSGQSSYEQYF
TRBV11-1	TRBJ1-2	NA	TRBD1	16	TGTGCCAGCAGCCTGGGACAGGGAATACATAACTATGGCTACACCTTC	CASSLGQGIHNYGYTF
TRBV2	TRBJ1-2	NA	NA	14	TGTGCCAGCAGTGAATTTGGGGGGTCCTATGGCTACACCTTC	CASSEFGGSYGYTF
TRBV7-9	TRBJ2-5	NA	TRBD1	15	TGTGCCAGCAGCTTGGGAGACAGGGTGGGGGAGACCCAGTACTTC	CASSLGDRVGETQYF
TRBV7-6	TRBJ1-2	NA	TRBD1	16	TGTGCCAGCAGCCCCTGGGGACAGGGGGGGAGTGATGGCTACACCTTC	CASSPWGQGGSDGYTF
TRBV7-3	TRBJ1-1	once	NA	14	TGTGCCAGCAGCTTAGAGATAACCGGGACTGAAGCTTTCTTT	CASSLEITGTEAFF
TRBV27	TRBJ2-7	NA	NA	14	TGTGCCAGCAGTTTCTCGGGAGCCAGCTACGAGCAGTACTTC	CASSFSGASYEQYF
TRBV5-4	TRBJ2-7	few	NA	15	TGTGCCAGCAGCTTGGTGGGCGGGGAGGTCTACGAGCAGTACTTC	CASSLVGGEVYEQYF
TRBV5-1	TRBJ2-3	NA	NA	14	TGCGCCAGCAGCTTGAGACCCCCCACAGATACGCAGTATTTT	CASSLRPPTDTQYF
TRBV15	TRBJ1-3	NA	TRBD1	16	TGTGCCACCAGTAGAGGACAGGGCCTCTCTGGAAACACCATATATTTT	CATSRGQGLSGNTIYF
TRBV19	TRBJ2-7	once	NA	14	TGTGCCAGTAAAGCGCTTACTACTTCTGGGGAGCAGTACTTC	CASKALTTSGEQYF
TRBV5-1	TRBJ2-2	NA	NA	14	TGCGCCAGCAGCTTGGTGGGGTTCACCGGGGAGCTGTTTTTT	CASSLVGFTGELFF
TRBV7-6	TRBJ2-1	NA	TRBD1	15	TGTGCCAGCAGCGCGCGGACAGGTATCTACAATGAGCAGTTCTTC	CASSARTGIYNEQFF
TRBV7-8	TRBJ2-7	NA	NA	12	TGTGCCAGCAGCCGATACAGGGACGAGCAGTACTTC	CASSRYRDEQYF
TRBV10-3	TRBJ2-3	NA	NA	12	TGTGCCACAACAGGGGAGGGAGATACGCAGTATTTT	CATTGEGDTQYF
TRBV5-1	TRBJ2-2	NA	NA	14	TGCGCCAGCAGCCCCCCCGTGAACACCGGGGAGCTGTTTTTT	CASSPPVNTGELFF
TRBV30	TRBJ2-1	NA	NA	12	TGTGCCTGGAGTGTTCGGGTACGGGAGCAGTTCTTC	CAWSVRVREQFF
TRBV24-1	TRBJ2-3	NA	TRBD2	13	TGTGCCACCTCAGCGGGAGGAGGAGATACGCAGTATTTT	CATSAGGGDTQYF
TRBV19	TRBJ2-1	NA	TRBD2	13	TGTGCCAGTAGTCGACTAGCGGGAGCCGACCCGTTCTTC	CASSRLAGADPFF
TRBV9	TRBJ1-4	NA	TRBD1	15	TGTGCCAGCAGCGCGCATCCGGGACAGGGTGAAAAACTGTTTTTT	CASSAHPGQGEKLFF
TRBV3-1/TRBV3-2	TRBJ2-7	NA	NA	22	TGTGCCAGCATTCCAACCGAACCGACCCGTTCAAAATACCCGGGACGCGCCTACGAGCAGTACTTC	CASIPTEPTRSKYPGRAYEQYF
TRBV28	TRBJ2-7	NA	NA	16	TGTGCCAGCAGTTTACTGGGGAATGCGTCTCCCTACGAGCAGTACTTC	CASSLLGNASPYEQYF
TRBV18	TRBJ1-6	NA	NA	13	TGTGCCAGCTCACTGGGCTATAATTCACCCCTCCACTTT	CASSLGYNSPLHF
TRBV4-1	TRBJ1-4	NA	TRBD1	15	TGCGCCAGCAGCCCCCAGACAGGGGCCATGGAAAAACTGTTTTTT	CASSPQTGAMEKLFF
TRBV30	TRBJ2-2	NA	NA	13	TGTGCCTGGAACCCCCGGAACACCGGGGAGCTGTTTTTT	CAWNPRNTGELFF
TRBV27	TRBJ1-2	NA	NA	14	TGTGCCAGCAGTGTCCGGACAGTTTACGATGGCTACACCTTC	CASSVRTVYDGYTF
TRBV19	TRBJ1-2	NA	NA	15	TGTGCCAGTAGTATAGAGTCAGGGGAGGACTATGGCTACACCTTC	CASSIESGEDYGYTF
TRBV27	TRBJ2-6	NA	NA	15	TGTGCCAGCAGTTCACAGCTCTCTGGGGCCAACGTCCTGACTTTC	CASSSQLSGANVLTF
TRBV27	TRBJ2-7	NA	NA	14	TGTGCCAGCAGCCCAAAGGAGGGACCCTACGAGCAGTACTTC	CASSPKEGPYEQYF
TRBV28	TRBJ2-7	few	NA	13	TGTGCCAGCAGTTTCGCCACAGGAACCGAGCAGTACTTC	CASSFATGTEQYF
TRBV7-8	TRBJ1-1	NA	NA	15	TGTGCCAGCAGCTGGACGCGGCAGGGCGGCACTGAAGCTTTCTTT	CASSWTRQGGTEAFF
TRBV5-1	TRBJ2-7	NA	TRBD1	17	TGCGCCAGCAGCTTATACTTCGCCGGGACAGAACCCTACGAGCAGTACTTC	CASSLYFAGTEPYEQYF
TRBV7-2	TRBJ2-7	few	NA	14	TGTGCCAGCAGCTTAGCTGGGGGTGACTACGAGCAGTACTTC	CASSLAGGDYEQYF
TRBV29-1	TRBJ2-7	NA	NA	12	TGCAGCGTTGAGGAACGCGGCTACGAGCAGTACTTC	CSVEERGYEQYF
TRBV6-1	TRBJ1-1	NA	NA	14	TGTGCCAGCAGTGAAGCGGGGGGTTCCACTGAAGCTTTCTTT	CASSEAGGSTEAFF
TRBV6-4	TRBJ2-3	NA	NA	14	TGTGCCAGCAGTGACTTAGTAGAATCAGATACGCAGTATTTT	CASSDLVESDTQYF
TRBV3-1/TRBV3-2	TRBJ2-2	NA	NA	12	TGTGCCAGCAGCCTGGACACCGGGGAGCTGTTTTTT	CASSLDTGELFF
TRBV3-1/TRBV3-2	TRBJ1-2	few	NA	14	TGTGCCAGCAGCCAATGGGAGGGATCCTATGGCTACACCTTC	CASSQWEGSYGYTF
TRBV7-6	TRBJ1-3	NA	NA	14	TGTGCCAGCAGCTTATCGGTGCTGGGAAACACCATATATTTT	CASSLSVLGNTIYF